These 14 T cell receptor beta chains originate from one sample sequenced in a study of T cells in women clearing cervical HPV infection. Clones were read by immunoSEQ multiplex PCR, and TCRdb kept only the in-frame ones, dropping some. The sample includes tens of thousands of clones. The source material was blood buffy coat. The source is a woman aged 18 to 69 with a cervical HPV16 infection that either progressed to CIN3+ or cleared (not recorded which).

With regard to this clone: The read falls 3 residues short of the CDR3 end, and the missing part is taken from the germline J gene. The rearrangement links TRBV2 to TRBJ2-3, with unresolved D. The CDR3 has 13 residues. Trimming removed 1 base from V and 2 bases from J, with 4 bases in between. Germline values: CDR1 SNHLY, CDR2 FYNNEI. The CDR3 here is CASSEDYTDTQYF. The CDR3 bases that were read are TGTGCCAGCAGTGAAGACTACACAGATACG. Complete variable domain (other parts from reference TRBV2 and TRBJ2-3): EPEVTQTPSHQVTQMGQEVILRCVPISNHLYFYWYRQILGQKVEFLVSFYNNEISEKSEIFDDQFSVERPDGSNFTLKIRSTKLEDSAMYFCASSEDYTDTQYFGPGTRLTVL.

A note on this clone: The read halts 3 residues ahead of the CDR3 end, with the missing end drawn from the germline J gene. J is TRBJ2-5 and V is TRBV5-1, with 7 nucleotides matching TRBD2. Germline loops: CDR1 SGHRS, CDR2 YFSETQ. Losses at the gene ends were 0 bases for V and 0 bases for J; bases not matched to a gene: 8. The CDR3 extends over 17 amino acids. The DNA read from the CDR3 is TGCGCCAGCAGCTTGGGGGAAAGCGGGACTTACCAAGAGACC. It yields the protein CASSLGESGTYQET. The whole CDR3 reads CASSLGESGTYQETQYF.

With respect to this clone: The read ends 3 residues early relative to the CDR3; the germline J gene fills the gap. The chain recombines TRBV7-9 with TRBJ2-2, with D possibly matching TRBD1 (6 bases). This CDR3 spans 15 amino acids. The V gene's germline CDR1 is SEHNR and CDR2 FQNEAQ (reference sequence). The V end lost 1 base, the J end lost 3 bases, and 9 bases lay between the germline ends. Here the CDR3 reads CASSLVWGHTGELFF. The DNA read from the CDR3 is TGTGCCAGCAGCTTAGTTTGGGGGCACACCGGGGAG.

For this clone: Coverage ceases 3 residues before the CDR3 finishes, and the germline J gene fills in the end. The rearrangement joins TRBV5-1 to TRBJ2-5, with D possibly TRBD2 on 7 matching bases. CDR3 size: 16 residues. With 0 bases removed from V and 4 bases from J, the gap between germline ends came to 16 bases. CDR1 is SGHRS, CDR2 YFSETQ, per germline. Here the CDR3 reads CASSLVRGAQRETQYF. The covered CDR3 bases are TGCGCCAGCAGCTTGGTCCGGGGGGCGCAAAGAGAGACC.

A note on this clone: The read is 3 residues too short to cover the CDR3 end, so that end is filled in from the germline J gene. The chain combines TRBV20-1 with TRBJ2-1; a weak D match, TRBD2 (6 bases). This CDR3 comprises 15 residues. V lost 0 bases to trimming and J lost 6 bases, with 15 bases between them. From germline, CDR1 is DFQATT and CDR2 SNEGSKA (reference sequence). The part of the CDR3 DNA that was read is TGCAGTGCTAGAGATATAAGACTAGATGTCAATGAG. This encodes CSARDIRLDVNE. From start to end, the CDR3 is CSARDIRLDVNEQFF.

On this clone: The read ends 3 residues before the CDR3 terminus; that terminus is restored from the germline J gene. The V gene is TRBV10-3, the J gene TRBJ2-1, with 9 bases that match TRBD1. The CDR3 spans 14 residues. Germline CDR1 ENHRY, CDR2 SYGVKD. The V and J ends lost 4 bases and 8 bases, in that order; junction bases with no gene match: 6. The CDR3 loop is CAISGGTGTHEQFF. The DNA read from the CDR3 is TGTGCCATCAGTGGCGGGACAGGGACGCATGAG.

Regarding this clone: The read ends 3 residues shy of where the CDR3 ends; the end is completed using the germline J gene. This chain connects TRBV30 to TRBJ1-5, with D possibly being TRBD1 (5 bases). Trimming shortened V by 3 bases and J by 5 bases, and 17 bases separated the two germline ends. The CDR3 spans 15 residues. The germline V gene encodes CDR1 GTSNPN and CDR2 SVGIG (reference sequence). The CDR3 bases that were read are TGTGCCTGGAGCCGGGGGACGGCGGGTTATCAGCCC. It is translated as CAWSRGTAGYQP. The entire CDR3 protein reads CAWSRGTAGYQPQHF.

About this clone: The read terminates 3 residues before the CDR3 end, so the remaining end is supplied by the germline J gene. The genes are TRBV2 and TRBJ2-4; possible D gene TRBD1, 5 bases. The germline V gene encodes CDR1 SNHLY and CDR2 FYNNEI. The CDR3 runs 14 residues. The part of the CDR3 DNA that was read is TGTGCCACCCAGAACCGGACAAGACTTTATGGT. This translates into CATQNRTRLYG. In full, the CDR3 is CATQNRTRLYGQYF.

In the case of this clone: The read ends 3 residues shy of where the CDR3 ends; the end is completed using the germline J gene. This sequence joins TRBV11-3 and TRBJ1-1; 7 positions agree with TRBD1. Germline V lookup: CDR1 SGHNT, CDR2 YENEEA. The V segment lost 4 bases and the J segment 3 bases; nucleotides outside the gene matches: 8. The CDR3 extends over 15 amino acids. CDR3 region: CASSSTRQGHTEAFF. The sequenced part of the CDR3 DNA is TGTGCCAGCAGCTCCACCAGACAGGGCCACACTGAA.

Comment on this clone: The read falls 3 residues short of the CDR3 end, and the missing part is taken from the germline J gene. The chain recombines TRBV7-9 with TRBJ1-2, with D unresolved. Germline V gene sequence: CDR1 SEHNR, CDR2 FQNEAQ (reference sequence). The CDR3 contains 14 residues. Partial CDR3 DNA: TGTGCCAGCAGCCCCAGGACTAGTGTAGATACC. Protein: CASSPRTSVDT. In full, the CDR3 reads CASSPRTSVDTYTF.

Of note for this clone: The read ends 3 residues before the CDR3 terminus; that terminus is restored from the germline J gene. V usage is TRBV20-1 and J usage is TRBJ2-1; D is possibly TRBD2 (7 bases). Per the germline V gene, CDR1 is DFQATT and CDR2 is SNEGSKA (reference sequence). Between the trimmed V and J ends, which lost 8 bases and 4 bases, there was a span of 21 bases. The CDR3 has 15 amino acids. CDR3 bases read: TGCAGTCCAGAACGGGGGGCTAGCGGATACAATGAG. Translated, it gives CSPERGASGYNE. The CDR3 as a whole reads CSPERGASGYNEQFF.

Comment on this clone: The read ends 3 residues before the CDR3 terminus; that terminus is restored from the germline J gene. V usage is TRBV5-4 and J usage is TRBJ2-1, with 10 bases that match TRBD2. V was pared by 4 bases and J by 7 bases, with 8 bases of the junction left unmatched. The CDR3 runs 15 residues. Per germline, CDR1 SGHNT and CDR2 YYREEE (reference sequence). CDR3 loop: CASSTAGGPSNEQFF. The covered CDR3 bases are TGTGCCAGCAGCACAGCGGGAGGGCCGTCAAATGAG. The full variable domain, its missing parts supplied by reference TRBV5-4 and TRBJ2-1, is ETGVTQSPTHLIKTRGQQVTLRCSSQSGHNTVSWYQQALGQGPQFIFQYYREEENGRGNFPPRFSGLQFPNYSSELNVNALELDDSALYLCASSTAGGPSNEQFFGPGTRLTVL.

In the case of this clone: Sequencing ends 3 residues short of the CDR3 end; the germline J gene provides the rest. This chain connects TRBV2 to TRBJ1-1, with a tentative D call TRBD1 (5 bases). V was trimmed by 2 bases and J by 0 bases, leaving 13 bases between them. The CDR3 covers 16 residues. Per the germline V gene, CDR1 is SNHLY and CDR2 is FYNNEI. The CDR3 bases that were read are TGTGCCAGCAGTGAAACCCGGGGGTTAATGAACACTGAA. Amino acid sequence: CASSETRGLMNTE. The full CDR3 sequence reads CASSETRGLMNTEAFF.

As for this clone: The read ends 3 residues shy of where the CDR3 ends; the end is completed using the germline J gene. This chain links TRBV20-1 with TRBJ2-3; 10 bases match TRBD2. The trim removed 4 bases at V and 3 bases at J, leaving 4 bases unmatched. This CDR3 region has 14 residues. Germline assignment: CDR1 DFQATT and CDR2 SNEGSKA (reference sequence). CDR3 sequence: CSATPSGRTDTQYF. The part of the CDR3 DNA that was read is TGCAGTGCTACGCCTAGCGGGAGAACAGATACG.